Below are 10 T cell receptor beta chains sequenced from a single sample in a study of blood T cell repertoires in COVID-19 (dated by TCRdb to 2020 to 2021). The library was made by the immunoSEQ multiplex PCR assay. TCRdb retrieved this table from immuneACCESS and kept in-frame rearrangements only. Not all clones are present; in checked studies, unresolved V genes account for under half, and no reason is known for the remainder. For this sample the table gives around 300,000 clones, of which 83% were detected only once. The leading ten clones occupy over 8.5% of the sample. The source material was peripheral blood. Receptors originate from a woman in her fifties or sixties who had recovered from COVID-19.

Written as DNA, the CDR3 is TGTGCCAGCAGCGCGGGTCTAGTCGGGGGAAAATACGAGCAGTACTTC. Translated: CASSAGLVGGKYEQYF. The chain employs TRBV7-9 and TRBJ2-7; D may be TRBD2 (6 bases). Germline V gives CDR1 SEHNR, CDR2 FQNEAQ (reference sequence). The length of the CDR3 is 16 residues. Trimming removed 5 bases from V and 4 bases from J, with 21 bases in between.

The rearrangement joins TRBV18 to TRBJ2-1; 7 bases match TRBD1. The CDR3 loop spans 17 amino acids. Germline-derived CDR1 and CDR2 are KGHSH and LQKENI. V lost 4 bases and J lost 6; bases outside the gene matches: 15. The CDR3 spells CASSRRSVTGTVNEQFF. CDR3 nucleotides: TGTGCCAGCTCACGCAGGTCCGTGACAGGGACGGTCAATGAGCAGTTCTTC.

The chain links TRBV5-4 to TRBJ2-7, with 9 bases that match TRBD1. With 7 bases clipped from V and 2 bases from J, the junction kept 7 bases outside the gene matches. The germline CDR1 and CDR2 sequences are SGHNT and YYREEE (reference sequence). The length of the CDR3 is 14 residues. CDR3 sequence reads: CASGLTGGPYEQYF. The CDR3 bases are TGTGCCAGCGGGTTGACAGGGGGGCCCTACGAGCAGTACTTC.

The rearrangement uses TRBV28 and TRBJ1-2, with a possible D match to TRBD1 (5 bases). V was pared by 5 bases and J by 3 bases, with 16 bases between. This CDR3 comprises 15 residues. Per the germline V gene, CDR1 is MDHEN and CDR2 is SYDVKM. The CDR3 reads CASSPWGTGDYGYTF. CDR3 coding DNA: TGTGCCAGCAGTCCGTGGGGCACGGGGGACTATGGCTACACCTTC.

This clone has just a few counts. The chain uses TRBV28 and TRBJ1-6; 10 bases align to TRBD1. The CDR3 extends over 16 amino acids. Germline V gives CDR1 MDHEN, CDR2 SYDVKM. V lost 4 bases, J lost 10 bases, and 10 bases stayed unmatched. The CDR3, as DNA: TGTGCCAGCAGTTCCGGGACAGGGGCTTTAGGGTCACCCCTCCACTTT. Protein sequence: CASSSGTGALGSPLHF. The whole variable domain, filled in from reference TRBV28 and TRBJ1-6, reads DVKVTQSSRYLVKRTGEKVFLECVQDMDHENMFWYRQDPGLGLRLIYFSYDVKMKEKGDIPEGYSVSREKKERFSLILESASTNQTSMYLCASSSGTGALGSPLHFGNGTRLTVT.

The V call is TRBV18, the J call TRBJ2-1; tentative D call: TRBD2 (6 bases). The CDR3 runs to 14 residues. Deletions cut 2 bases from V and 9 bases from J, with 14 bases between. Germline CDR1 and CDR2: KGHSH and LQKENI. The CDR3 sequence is CASSPGTPLGEQFF. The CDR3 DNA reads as TGTGCCAGCTCACCAGGGACTCCCTTAGGTGAGCAGTTCTTC.

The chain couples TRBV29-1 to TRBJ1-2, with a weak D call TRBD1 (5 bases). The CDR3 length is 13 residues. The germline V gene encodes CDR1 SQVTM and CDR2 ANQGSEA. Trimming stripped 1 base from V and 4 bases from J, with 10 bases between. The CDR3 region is CSVEGGSLYGYTF. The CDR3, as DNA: TGCAGCGTTGAAGGGGGCAGCCTCTATGGCTACACCTTC. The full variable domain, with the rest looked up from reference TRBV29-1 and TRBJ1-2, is SAVISQKPSRDICQRGTSLTIQCQVDSQVTMMFWYRQQPGQSLTLIATANQGSEATYESGFVIDKFPISRPNLTFSTLTVSNMSPEDSSIYLCSVEGGSLYGYTFGSGTRLTVV.

The CDR3 loop is CASSLDPTSRRNTIYF. The CDR3 region has the DNA TGCGCCAGCAGCTTGGACCCGACATCTCGAAGAAACACCATATATTTT. The gene calls are TRBV5-1 and TRBJ1-3, with unresolved D. CDR3 length: 16 amino acids. From germline, CDR1 is SGHRS and CDR2 YFSETQ. V gave up 0 bases and J gave up 5 bases, with 15 bases separating them.

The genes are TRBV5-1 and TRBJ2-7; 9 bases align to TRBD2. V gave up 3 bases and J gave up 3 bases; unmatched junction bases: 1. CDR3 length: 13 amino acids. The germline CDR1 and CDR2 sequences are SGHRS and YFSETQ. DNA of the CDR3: TGCGCCAGCAGCTCTAGCGGGGTCTACGAGCAGTACTTC. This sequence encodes CASSSSGVYEQYF.

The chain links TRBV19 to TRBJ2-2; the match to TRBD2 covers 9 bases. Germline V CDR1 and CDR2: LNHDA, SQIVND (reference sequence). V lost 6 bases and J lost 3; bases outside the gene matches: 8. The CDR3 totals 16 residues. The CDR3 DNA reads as TGTGCCAGTAGCCCAACTAGCGGGCATTACACCGGGGAGCTGTTTTTT. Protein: CASSPTSGHYTGELFF.